These 16 T cell receptor beta chains were all obtained from the same sample, sequenced in a study of blood T cell repertoires in COVID-19. Sequenced by immunoSEQ multiplex PCR; TCRdb stores in-frame clones only, minus some. The data hold about 430,000 clones, with around 87% observed a single time. The sample was PBMCs or T cells enriched from blood (not recorded which). These receptors originate from a woman in her twenties or thirties with acute COVID-19.

This chain uses TRBV10-3 with TRBJ2-4, with 9 bases aligning to TRBD2. Trimming removed 3 bases from V and 0 bases from J; junction bases left unmatched: 3. This CDR3 has 16 residues. Germline loops: CDR1 ENHRY, CDR2 SYGVKD. DNA for the CDR3: TGTGCCATCAGTGAAGCGGGGGGTCTAGCCAAAAACATTCAGTACTTC. As protein: CAISEAGGLAKNIQYF.

The chain uses TRBV2 and TRBJ2-1; 9 bases agree with TRBD2. CDR3 length: 15 residues. The V segment lost 6 bases and the J segment 2 bases; nucleotides outside the gene matches: 5. The V gene's germline CDR1 is SNHLY and CDR2 FYNNEI. CDR3 region: CASSRGTSPYNEQFF. The CDR3 DNA is TGTGCCAGCAGCCGCGGGACTAGCCCCTACAATGAGCAGTTCTTC. The whole variable domain, filled in from reference TRBV2 and TRBJ2-1, reads EPEVTQTPSHQVTQMGQEVILRCVPISNHLYFYWYRQILGQKVEFLVSFYNNEISEKSEIFDDQFSVERPDGSNFTLKIRSTKLEDSAMYFCASSRGTSPYNEQFFGPGTRLTVL.

V is TRBV20-1 and J is TRBJ1-1; 7 bases are a match to TRBD1. The germline V gene has CDR1 DFQATT and CDR2 SNEGSKA (reference sequence). J gave up 6 bases and V 5 bases, and 3 bases lay outside the gene matches. The CDR3 has 11 residues. The CDR3 region has the DNA TGCAGTGCTCTTGACAGGGCTGAAGCTTTCTTT. It codes for CSALDRAEAFF.

The J gene is TRBJ2-5, the V gene TRBV5-6, with TRBD2 identical over 10 bases. J gave up 3 bases and V 2 bases, and 7 bases lay outside the gene matches. The CDR3 runs 16 residues. The germline CDR1 and CDR2 sequences are SGHDT and YYEEEE. The CDR3 region is CASSFLAGGFKETQYF. The CDR3 coding sequence is TGTGCCAGCAGCTTTTTAGCGGGGGGCTTCAAAGAGACCCAGTACTTC.

The chain joins TRBV7-9 to TRBJ2-1; D perhaps matches TRBD2 (6 bases). Germline CDR1 SEHNR, CDR2 FQNEAQ (reference sequence). V was clipped by 5 bases and J by 7 bases, with 24 bases between them. The CDR3 is 17 amino acids. CDR3 sequence: CASSPQSERALRNEQFF. CDR3 coding DNA: TGTGCCAGCAGCCCCCAATCGGAGCGGGCACTGCGTAATGAGCAGTTCTTC.

This clone has only a few counts. The chain combines TRBV6-4 with TRBJ1-1, with D perhaps matching TRBD1 (5 bases). V was cut by 7 bases and J by 3 bases, with 15 bases left in between. CDR1 and CDR2 from the germline V gene are MRHNA and SNTAGT. The CDR3 loop spans 14 amino acids. CDR3 sequence reads: CASTPRWGDTEAFF. The CDR3 coding sequence is TGTGCCAGCACTCCCAGATGGGGGGACACTGAAGCTTTCTTT.

This rearrangement joins TRBV28 to TRBJ2-7, with 10 bases that match TRBD1. Looked up from germline, CDR1 is MDHEN and CDR2 is SYDVKM. V lost 6 bases, J lost 5 bases, and 10 bases stayed unmatched. The CDR3 consists of 15 residues. The CDR3 is CASRVGGQGIHEQYF. The CDR3 DNA reads as TGTGCCAGCAGAGTAGGGGGACAGGGGATACACGAGCAGTACTTC.

V and J are TRBV19 and TRBJ1-2; D is ambiguous. Per the germline V gene, CDR1 is LNHDA and CDR2 is SQIVND (reference sequence). CDR3 size: 14 residues. Trimming shortened V by 6 bases and J by 0 bases, and 11 bases separated the two germline ends. CDR3 in amino acids: CASRYTSSNYGYTF. CDR3 in DNA: TGTGCCAGTAGGTATACAAGTTCTAACTATGGCTACACCTTC.

V gene TRBV18 combines with J gene TRBJ1-1, with 7 bases that match TRBD1. Looked up from germline, CDR1 is KGHSH and CDR2 is LQKENI. Unmatched junction bases numbered 11, after V lost 2 bases and J lost 5 bases. This CDR3 comprises 16 residues. For the CDR3, the DNA is TGTGCCAGCTCACCAGGAGCGACAGGGCGGCGTACTGAAGCTTTCTTT. This codes for CASSPGATGRRTEAFF.

The chain has TRBV9 and TRBJ1-2; D perhaps matches TRBD1 (5 bases). Germline lookup yields CDR1 SGDLS and CDR2 YYNGEE. CDR3 size: 12 residues. The germline V and J ends were trimmed by 4 bases and 8 bases, with 12 bases remaining between them. For the CDR3, the DNA is TGTGCCAGCAGCACCCCAGGGTACGGCTACACCTTC. Residues: CASSTPGYGYTF.

The V and J genes are TRBV30 and TRBJ2-3; 8 positions agree with TRBD2. The CDR3 sequence is 15 residues long. Trimming at V came to 3 bases and at J to 7 bases, leaving 12 bases not matched to a gene. Germline V lookup: CDR1 GTSNPN, CDR2 SVGIG (reference sequence). The chain's CDR3 is CAWSAGGVHLNTQYF. The CDR3 nucleotides read TGTGCCTGGAGCGCCGGGGGGGTTCACCTCAATACGCAGTATTTT.

The V call is TRBV4-1, the J call TRBJ2-3, with D perhaps TRBD1 (6 bases). The germline CDR1 and CDR2 sequences are MGHRA and YSYEKL. This CDR3 is built from 18 residues. V was shortened by 2 bases and J by 7 bases, with 25 bases between the two germline ends. DNA for the CDR3: TGCGCCAGCAGCCAACTACCATCGGCCCAGGGGACGGAATATACGCAGTATTTT. Translated, it gives CASSQLPSAQGTEYTQYF.

The rearrangement links TRBV5-1 to TRBJ2-7; a possible D gene is TRBD1 (6 bases). CDR3 length: 15 amino acids. The ends were cut back, 7 bases at V and 2 bases at J, with 19 bases in the middle. CDR1 SGHRS and CDR2 YFSETQ come from the germline V gene. The CDR3 here is CASAPRSGDAYEQYF. The CDR3 DNA follows: TGCGCCAGCGCCCCGCGCTCAGGGGATGCCTACGAGCAGTACTTC.

The J gene is TRBJ1-1, the V gene TRBV2; 9 bases align to TRBD1. From germline, CDR1 is SNHLY and CDR2 FYNNEI. The CDR3 is 17 amino acids. J was trimmed by 0 bases and V by 6 bases; bases with no gene match: 11. The CDR3 spells CASSLPSGTGLNTEAFF. For the CDR3, the DNA is TGTGCCAGCAGCCTCCCCTCCGGGACAGGGTTGAACACTGAAGCTTTCTTT.

The chain combines TRBV7-9 with TRBJ1-4; 8 bases agree with TRBD1. From germline, CDR1 is SEHNR and CDR2 FQNEAQ (reference sequence). There are 15 residues in the CDR3. Unmatched junction bases numbered 7, after V lost 5 bases and J lost 5 bases. CDR3 DNA: TGTGCCAGCAGCCAGGGACAGGCCCTGAATGAAAAACTGTTTTTT. Translating it yields CASSQGQALNEKLFF.

V usage is TRBV19 and J usage is TRBJ1-5; TRBD1 matches at 10 bases. The CDR3 length is 17 residues. Germline V gene lookup returns CDR1 LNHDA and CDR2 SQIVND (reference sequence). V dropped 9 bases and J dropped 1; count of bases not matched to a gene: 12. This CDR3 reads CASHRDRGLGSNQPQHF. The CDR3 DNA reads as TGTGCCAGCCACCGGGACAGGGGATTAGGGAGCAATCAGCCCCAGCATTTT. Supplemented by reference TRBV19 and TRBJ1-5, the full variable domain reads DGGITQSPKYLFRKEGQNVTLSCEQNLNHDAMYWYRQDPGQGLRLIYYSQIVNDFQKGDIAEGYSVSREKKESFPLTVTSAQKNPTAFYLCASHRDRGLGSNQPQHFGDGTRLSIL.